This T cell receptor (beta chain) is from a study of T cells after yellow fever vaccination. Study-wide results and limits: Abundant clonotypes from the bulk population could have been carried over as contaminants into FACS-sorted repertoires. Shared CD4/CD8 clonotypes were a small share, likely from convergent recombination. Clones that expanded after primary vaccination mostly reappeared after the booster (less than 98% CD4, approximately 85% CD8). A faster peak, day 5 versus 15, was reached by the weaker secondary response.

The trim removed 4 bases at V and 0 bases at J, leaving 10 bases unmatched. Germline loops: CDR1 SGHAT, CDR2 FQDESV (reference sequence). There are 20 residues in the CDR3. A few counts support this clonotype. Antigen specificity is unknown. MiXCR, run by TCRdb on the 5' RACE reads, gives a single entry per CDR3 protein. Seen here are 450,000 to 600,000 distinct CDR3 sequences, 13% observed once, and the top ten hold over 13%. The chain links TRBV11-1 to TRBJ2-1, with TRBD2 matching over 15 bases. The receptor's source is a man aged 30 to 39 who received the YFV17D yellow fever vaccine. The source material was PBMCs, sampled on the day of the yellow fever booster vaccination. The CDR3 bases are TGTGCCAGCAGCTCTCCATCGGGACTAGCGGGGGGAGTCTCCTACAATGAGCAGTTCTTC. Its translation is CASSSPSGLAGGVSYNEQFF.